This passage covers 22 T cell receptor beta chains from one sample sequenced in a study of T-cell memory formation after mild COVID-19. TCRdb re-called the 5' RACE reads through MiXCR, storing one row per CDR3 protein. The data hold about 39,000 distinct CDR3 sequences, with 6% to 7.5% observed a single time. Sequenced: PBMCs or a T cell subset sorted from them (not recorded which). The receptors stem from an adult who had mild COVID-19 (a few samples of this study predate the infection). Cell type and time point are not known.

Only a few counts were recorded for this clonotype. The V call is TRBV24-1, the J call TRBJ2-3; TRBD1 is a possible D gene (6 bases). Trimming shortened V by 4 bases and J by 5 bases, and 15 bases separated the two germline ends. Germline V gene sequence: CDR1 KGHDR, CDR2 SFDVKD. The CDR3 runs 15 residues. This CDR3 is CATSDQGSAGDTQYF. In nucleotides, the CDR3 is TGTGCCACCAGTGACCAGGGGTCTGCTGGAGATACGCAGTATTTT.

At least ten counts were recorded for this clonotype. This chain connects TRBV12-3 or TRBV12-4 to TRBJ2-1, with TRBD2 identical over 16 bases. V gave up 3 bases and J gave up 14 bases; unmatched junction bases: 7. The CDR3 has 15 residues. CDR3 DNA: TGTGCCAGCAGTTTGACCGGGACTAGCGGGGGGGCCGAGTTCTTC. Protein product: CASSLTGTSGGAEFF.

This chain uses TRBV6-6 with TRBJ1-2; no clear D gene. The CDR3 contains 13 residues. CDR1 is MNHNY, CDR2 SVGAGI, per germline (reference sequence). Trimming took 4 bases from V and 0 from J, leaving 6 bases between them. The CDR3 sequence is CASSSRTNYGYTF. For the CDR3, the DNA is TGTGCCAGCAGTTCGAGGACTAACTATGGCTACACCTTC.

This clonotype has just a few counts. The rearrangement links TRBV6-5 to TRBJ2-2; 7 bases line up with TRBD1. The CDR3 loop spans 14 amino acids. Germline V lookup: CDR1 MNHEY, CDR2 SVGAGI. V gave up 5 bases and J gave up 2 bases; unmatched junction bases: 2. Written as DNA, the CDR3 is TGTGCCAGCAGTGACAGGGTCAACACCGGGGAGCTGTTTTTT. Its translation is CASSDRVNTGELFF.

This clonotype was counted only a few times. The CDR3 loop is CATSDGAKYEQYF. For the CDR3, the DNA is TGTGCCACCAGTGATGGGGCCAAATACGAGCAGTACTTC. V gene TRBV24-1 combines with J gene TRBJ2-7; a weak D match, TRBD1 (5 bases). CDR1 and CDR2 from the germline V gene are KGHDR and SFDVKD. The CDR3 contains 13 residues. Trimming pared 3 bases from V and 4 bases from J, leaving 9 bases between.

The CDR3 is CASSWLRNQPQHF. In DNA, the CDR3 is TGTGCCAGCAGTTGGTTGCGAAATCAGCCCCAGCATTTT. The V call is TRBV12-3 or TRBV12-4, the J call TRBJ1-5; D gene uncertain. Trimming took 4 bases from V and 4 from J, leaving 8 bases between them. The CDR3 contains 13 residues.

The CDR3 protein is CASRNRGSNQPQHF. CDR3 nucleotide sequence: TGTGCCAGCAGAAACAGGGGTAGCAATCAGCCCCAGCATTTT. This chain connects TRBV6-2 or TRBV6-3 to TRBJ1-5, with 7 bases lining up with TRBD1. The CDR3 extends over 14 amino acids. Germline CDR1 is MNHEY and CDR2 is SVGEGT. V lost 6 bases, J lost 0 bases, and 2 bases stayed unmatched.

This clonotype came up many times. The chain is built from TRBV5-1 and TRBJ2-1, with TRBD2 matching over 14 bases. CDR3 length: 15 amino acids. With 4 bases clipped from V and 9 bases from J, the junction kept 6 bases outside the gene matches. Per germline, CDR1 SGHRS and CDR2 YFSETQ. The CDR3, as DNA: TGCGCCAGCAGCCCGGGACTAGCGGGAGCCAGTGAGCAGTTCTTC. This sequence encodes CASSPGLAGASEQFF. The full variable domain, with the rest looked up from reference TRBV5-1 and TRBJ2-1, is KAGVTQTPRYLIKTRGQQVTLSCSPISGHRSVSWYQQTPGQGLQFLFEYFSETQRNKGNFPGRFSGRQFSNSRSEMNVSTLELGDSALYLCASSPGLAGASEQFFGPGTRLTVL.

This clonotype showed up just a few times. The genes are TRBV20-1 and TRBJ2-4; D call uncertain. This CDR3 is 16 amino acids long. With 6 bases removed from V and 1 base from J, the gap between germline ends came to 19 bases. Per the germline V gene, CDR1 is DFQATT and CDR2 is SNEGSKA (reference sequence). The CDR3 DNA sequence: TGCAGTGCACTTCTCGGGTGGGGATCCGCCAAAAACATTCAGTACTTC. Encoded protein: CSALLGWGSAKNIQYF.

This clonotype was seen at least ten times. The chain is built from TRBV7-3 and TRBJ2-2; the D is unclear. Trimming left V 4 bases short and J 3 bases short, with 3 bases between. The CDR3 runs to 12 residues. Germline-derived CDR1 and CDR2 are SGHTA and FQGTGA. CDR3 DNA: TGTGCCAGCAGCTCGGACACCGGGGAGCTGTTTTTT. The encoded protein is CASSSDTGELFF. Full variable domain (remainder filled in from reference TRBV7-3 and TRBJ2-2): GAGVSQTPSNKVTEKGKYVELRCDPISGHTALYWYRQSLGQGPEFLIYFQGTGAADDSGLPNDRFFAVRPEGSVSTLKIQRTERGDSAVYLCASSSDTGELFFGEGSRLTVL.

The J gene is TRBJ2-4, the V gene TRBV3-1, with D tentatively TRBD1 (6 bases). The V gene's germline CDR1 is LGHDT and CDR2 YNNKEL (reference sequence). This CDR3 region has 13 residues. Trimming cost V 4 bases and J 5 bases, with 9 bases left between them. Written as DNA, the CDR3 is TGTGCCAGCAGCCCGGACAGCCAAAACATTCAGTACTTC. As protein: CASSPDSQNIQYF.

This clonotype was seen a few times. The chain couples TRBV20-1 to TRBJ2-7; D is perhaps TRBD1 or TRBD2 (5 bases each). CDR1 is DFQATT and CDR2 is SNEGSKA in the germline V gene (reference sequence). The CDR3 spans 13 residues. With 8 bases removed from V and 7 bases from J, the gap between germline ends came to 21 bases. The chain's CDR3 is CSTGKGPQREQYF. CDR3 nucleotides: TGCAGTACGGGGAAGGGACCCCAACGGGAGCAGTACTTC.

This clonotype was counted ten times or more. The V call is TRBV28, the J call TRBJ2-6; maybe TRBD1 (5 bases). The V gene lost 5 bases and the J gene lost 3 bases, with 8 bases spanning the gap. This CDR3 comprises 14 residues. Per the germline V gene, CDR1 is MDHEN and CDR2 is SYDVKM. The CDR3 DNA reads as TGTGCCAGCAGTCAGGGTTATGGGGCCAACGTCCTGACTTTC. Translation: CASSQGYGANVLTF. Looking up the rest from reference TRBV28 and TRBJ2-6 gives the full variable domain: DVKVTQSSRYLVKRTGEKVFLECVQDMDHENMFWYRQDPGLGLRLIYFSYDVKMKEKGDIPEGYSVSREKKERFSLILESASTNQTSMYLCASSQGYGANVLTFGAGSRLTVL.

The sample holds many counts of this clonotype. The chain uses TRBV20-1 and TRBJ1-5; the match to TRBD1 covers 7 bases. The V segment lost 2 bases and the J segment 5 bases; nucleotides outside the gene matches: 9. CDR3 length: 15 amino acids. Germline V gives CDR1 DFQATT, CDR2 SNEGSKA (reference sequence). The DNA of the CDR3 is TGCAGTGCTAGAAGGGGGCCCGCAAGCGATCAGCCCCAGCATTTT. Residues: CSARRGPASDQPQHF.

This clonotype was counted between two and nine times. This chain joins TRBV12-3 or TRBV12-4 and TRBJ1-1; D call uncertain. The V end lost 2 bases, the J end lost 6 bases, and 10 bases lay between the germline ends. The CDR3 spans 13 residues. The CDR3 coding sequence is TGTGCCAGCAGTTTATACCGGCGGCCTGAAGCTTTCTTT. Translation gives CASSLYRRPEAFF.

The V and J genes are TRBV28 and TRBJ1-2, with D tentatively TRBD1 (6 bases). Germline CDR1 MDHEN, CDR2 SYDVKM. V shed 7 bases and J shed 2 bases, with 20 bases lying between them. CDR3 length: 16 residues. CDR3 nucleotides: TGTGCCAGCACCAGAAGTCGGGGGGCCCAAAACTATGGCTACACCTTC. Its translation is CASTRSRGAQNYGYTF.

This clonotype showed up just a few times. CDR3 region: CASSPGLGETQYF. The DNA of the CDR3 is TGTGCCAGCTCACCAGGGCTTGGAGAGACCCAGTACTTC. The rearrangement links TRBV18 to TRBJ2-5; no clear D. Per germline, CDR1 KGHSH and CDR2 LQKENI. The V gene lost 2 bases and the J gene lost 4 bases, with 8 bases spanning the gap. This CDR3 has 13 residues. Full variable domain (missing parts from reference TRBV18 and TRBJ2-5): NAGVMQNPRHLVRRRGQEARLRCSPMKGHSHVYWYRQLPEEGLKFMVYLQKENIIDESGMPKERFSAEFPKEGPSILRIQQVVRGDSAAYFCASSPGLGETQYFGPGTRLLVL.

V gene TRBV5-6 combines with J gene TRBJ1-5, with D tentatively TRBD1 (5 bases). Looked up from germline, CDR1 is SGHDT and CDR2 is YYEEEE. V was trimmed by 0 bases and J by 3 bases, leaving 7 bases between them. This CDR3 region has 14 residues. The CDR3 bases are TGTGCCAGCAGCTTGGGGGGGAACAATCAGCCCCAGCATTTT. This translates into CASSLGGNNQPQHF.

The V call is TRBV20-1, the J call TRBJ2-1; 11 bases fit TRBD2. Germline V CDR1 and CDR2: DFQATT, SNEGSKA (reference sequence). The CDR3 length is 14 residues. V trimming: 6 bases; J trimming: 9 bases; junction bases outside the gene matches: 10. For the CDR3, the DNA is TGCAGTGCCCTTACTAGCGGGGGTAATTTTGAGCAGTTCTTC. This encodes CSALTSGGNFEQFF.

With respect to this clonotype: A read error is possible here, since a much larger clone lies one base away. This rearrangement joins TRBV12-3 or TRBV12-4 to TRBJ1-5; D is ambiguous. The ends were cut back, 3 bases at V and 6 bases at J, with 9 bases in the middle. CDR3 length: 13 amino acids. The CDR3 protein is CASSFIDGQPQHF. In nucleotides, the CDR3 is TGTGCCAGCAGTTTTATTGACGGTCAGCCCCAGCATTTT.

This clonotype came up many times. The CDR3 region has the DNA TGTGCCAGCAGTTACAACAGGGGGAGCACCGGGGAGCTGTTTTTT. Translating gives CASSYNRGSTGELFF. The chain links TRBV6-6 to TRBJ2-2, with 8 bases that match TRBD1. Germline V gene sequence: CDR1 MNHNY, CDR2 SVGAGI (reference sequence). With 2 bases clipped from V and 4 bases from J, the junction kept 3 bases outside the gene matches. The CDR3 sequence is 15 residues long.

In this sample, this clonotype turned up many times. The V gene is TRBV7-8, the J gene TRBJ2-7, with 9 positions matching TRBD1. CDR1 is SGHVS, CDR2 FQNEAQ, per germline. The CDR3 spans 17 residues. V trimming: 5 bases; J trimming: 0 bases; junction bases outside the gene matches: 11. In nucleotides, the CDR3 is TGTGCCAGCAGCCCGTCGGAAGGGGGACAGGGCTCCTACGAGCAGTACTTC. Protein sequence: CASSPSEGGQGSYEQYF.